The text below deals with one TCR beta chain. Its specificity is not known. Because the CDR3 is missing its conserved closing phenylalanine or tryptophan, this is likely a read error. The DNA is left out, because the CDR3 cannot be placed on it with certainty; the CDR3 is given as TCRdb lists it. Including both end residues, the CDR3 is 15 amino acids long. The germline V gene has CDR1 MNHEY and CDR2 SVGAGI. Whole-study results and caveats: Tumor Treg TCRs overlapped most with tumor naive CD4+ cells.

Constant-region reverse primers amplified full-length variable regions, followed by semi-nested Nested Universal Primer A PCR. One entry per CDR3 protein, called by TCRdb with MiXCR from the 5' RACE reads. Among about 9,800 distinct CDR3 sequences listed, 25% to 30% were seen once. Tregs were sorted as CD4+CD25+CD127-/low cells. The sequencing input was Tregs sorted from blood. The chain combines TRBV6-5 with TRBJ2-1; the table assigns TRBD1, which was not confirmed against the DNA. The sequence derives from a female donor with breast cancer. This CDR3 reads CASSYSGTGVNEQLL.